Sequencing of this T cell receptor (beta chain) was carried out in a study of T cell responses to AZD1222 COVID-19 vaccine (TCRdb year 2021). Notes on the research overall: AZD1222 recipients with second doses at about 4 weeks or about 12 weeks were pooled, because spike-specific TCR depth and breadth did not differ between schedules. A total of just over 230 trial participants underwent TCR sequencing, of whom under 220 had received two doses of AZD1222 and some 25 had received two doses of the MenACWY control vaccine. Trial participants were enrolled into age subgroups of 18-55, 56-69 and 70-plus years, which contained approximately 150, 28 and 58 TCR-sequenced participants, respectively.

Explained via the paper, the time point label denotes: baseline before first vaccination. Samples from vaccinated people were obtained from the UK trials COV001 and COV002, which included a single-blind randomized controlled phase 2/3 trial of AZD1222 (ChAdOx1 nCoV-19) in healthy adults. Trial participant PBMC samples were collected at day 0 and day 28 after the second dose for TCRbeta chain sequencing. The CDR3 regions of human TCRbeta chains were analyzed by immunosequencing. Per the original workflow: TCRs in the repertoires were compared against a reference library of SARS-CoV-2-specific TCRs that had been generated with the MIRA antigen-specificity platform. Breadth was defined as the fraction of unique TCRs that were SARS-CoV-2-associated. Depth was defined as the fraction of total T cells that were SARS-CoV-2-associated. Using the MIRA data, each spike-specific TCR was mapped to the spike region that the TCR reacts to and placed in a CD4 or CD8 class. Log10-transformed breadth and depth values were compared by one-way ANOVA with Sidak's multiple comparisons tests. TCRdb stores this immuneACCESS table with in-frame sequences only. Part of the clones is absent; in the studies checked, under half of the shortfall reflects unresolved V genes, and no reason is known for the rest. That table furnishes V, J and clone size, whereas the DNA furnished D and trimming. The sample includes roughly 91,000 clones, with about 85% observed a single time. The ten top clones hold around 3.1% of the sample.

The paper as a whole reports these results and caveats: Conclusions about previously exposed vaccinees were limited because only 5 or 6 AZD1222 recipients were SARS-CoV-2 seropositive at baseline. Participants were mostly white British, with more females than males. The authors suggested clonal diversity may have been underestimated. Because no day 14 peak-response samples were available, repertoires were characterized only after the peak T cell response. Vaccine-associated CD4 TCRs spanned the whole spike protein, with dominant responses in regions 160-218 and 743-854. A significant rise in spike-specific TCR breadth and depth was observed after two AZD1222 doses relative to day 0 and relative to MenACWY recipients. Nearly half of unique spike-specific TCRs reportedly recognized epitopes outside regions mutated in the B.1.351 and B.1.1.7 variants. In the small 56-69-year group, the increase in depth fell short of significance, most likely because of low power.

About this clone: Its antigen has not been determined. Base-call qualities are not available, and no considerably larger clone is one nucleotide away.

This TCR was recovered from an adult in good health. This material consisted of peripheral blood, taken on day 0 of AZD1222 vaccination.

The sequenced DNA is TGCAGTGCTAGTGGGTCCGATACAAACTACAATGAGCAGTTCTTC. Translated, this is CSASGSDTNYNEQFF. The chain is encoded by TRBV20-1 joined to TRBJ2-1, with no D gene named confidently. The junction carries 15 bases between V and J, which are trimmed by 3 bases and 3 bases respectively. The CDR3, cysteine through phenylalanine, is 15 amino acids long. The kept DNA is CDR3 alone, 45 bases in frame from the first base. For CDR1 and CDR2, the germline V gene (reference sequence) lists DFQATT and SNEGSKA.